Each of the 30 T cell receptor beta chains below was sequenced from the same sample in a study of blood T cell repertoires in COVID-19. TCRdb's table, derived via immunoSEQ multiplex PCR, lists solely in-frame clones and lacks some. The profile shows 60,000 to 95,000 clones, 87% of them singletons. Input material: peripheral blood. These receptors all stem from a woman in her 50s with acute or convalescent COVID-19.

This chain uses TRBV4-3 with TRBJ1-4; 10 bases map to TRBD1. With 0 bases clipped from V and 11 bases from J, the junction kept 3 bases outside the gene matches. Germline V gene lookup returns CDR1 LGHNA and CDR2 YSLEER. The CDR3 has 14 amino acids. The CDR3 loop is CASSQDGDRGKLFF. CDR3 DNA: TGCGCCAGCAGCCAAGACGGGGACAGGGGCAAACTGTTTTTT.

The genes are TRBV4-2 and TRBJ2-6; 8 bases are a match to TRBD1. Germline CDR1 is LGHNA and CDR2 is YNFKEQ. The CDR3 runs 17 residues. V was pared by 1 base and J by 4 bases, with 6 bases of the junction left unmatched. CDR3 amino acids: CASSQVQGGPGANVLTF. The CDR3 region has the DNA TGTGCCAGCAGCCAAGTACAGGGGGGTCCCGGGGCCAACGTCCTGACTTTC.

V usage is TRBV25-1 and J usage is TRBJ1-1; the match to TRBD1 covers 8 bases. V was pared by 3 bases and J by 7 bases, with 7 bases of the junction left unmatched. The CDR3 spans 14 residues. Germline CDR1 MGHDK, CDR2 SYGVNS. The CDR3 nucleotides read TGTGCCAGCAGTGACAGGGGGCGGGTTAATGAAGCTTTCTTT. Translating gives CASSDRGRVNEAFF.

The chain employs TRBV5-1 and TRBJ2-2; possible D gene TRBD2, 6 bases. Per the germline V gene, CDR1 is SGHRS and CDR2 is YFSETQ. V was pared by 5 bases and J by 5 bases, with 10 bases between. This CDR3 comprises 13 residues. CDR3 in DNA: TGCGCCAGCAGAAGGGACTCAACCGGGGAGCTGTTTTTT. It is translated as CASRRDSTGELFF.

V usage is TRBV9 and J usage is TRBJ2-7; 9 bases align to TRBD1. Germline V lookup: CDR1 SGDLS, CDR2 YYNGEE. V trimming: 7 bases; J trimming: 0 bases; junction bases outside the gene matches: 2. This CDR3 has 13 amino acids. This CDR3 reads CASGTGSSYEQYF. The CDR3 DNA sequence: TGTGCCAGCGGGACAGGGAGCTCCTACGAGCAGTACTTC.

This clone was found a few times. V is TRBV6-5 and J is TRBJ1-6, with 8 bases that match TRBD1. The V segment lost 6 bases and the J segment 10 bases; nucleotides outside the gene matches: 5. Per the germline V gene, CDR1 is MNHEY and CDR2 is SVGAGI. This CDR3 region has 13 residues. For the CDR3, the DNA is TGTGCCAGCAGCACAGGGGGAAACTCACCCCTCCACTTT. Residues: CASSTGGNSPLHF.

This rearrangement joins TRBV12-3 or TRBV12-4 to TRBJ1-1; D remains ambiguous. The CDR3 runs 12 residues. V shed 3 bases and J shed 1 base, with 3 bases lying between them. This CDR3 is CASSFRNTEAFF. The CDR3 region has the DNA TGTGCCAGCAGTTTTAGGAACACTGAAGCTTTCTTT.

This chain joins TRBV6-5 and TRBJ1-2; D gene ambiguous. Germline assignment: CDR1 MNHEY and CDR2 SVGAGI. The CDR3 loop spans 13 amino acids. Trimming took 6 bases from V and 4 from J, leaving 12 bases between them. CDR3 nucleotide sequence: TGTGCCAGCAGGGCGGGAAATTCCTATGGCTACACCTTC. Translation gives CASRAGNSYGYTF.

The chain couples TRBV7-2 to TRBJ2-2, with D unclear. This CDR3 region has 13 residues. V lost 2 bases to trimming and J lost 8 bases, with 9 bases between them. CDR1 SGHTA and CDR2 FQGNSA come from the germline V gene. CDR3 bases: TGTGCCAGCAGCTTAAGCAGGTCTGGGGAGCTGTTTTTT. Encoded protein: CASSLSRSGELFF.

The chain uses TRBV29-1 and TRBJ2-1, with 10 nucleotides matching TRBD1. The V gene's germline CDR1 is SQVTM and CDR2 ANQGSEA. The CDR3 runs 15 residues. The V segment lost 4 bases and the J segment 7 bases; nucleotides outside the gene matches: 10. CDR3 residues: CSVVFWDRGPNEQFF. The CDR3, as DNA: TGCAGCGTTGTTTTTTGGGACAGGGGCCCTAATGAGCAGTTCTTC.

V is TRBV7-6 and J is TRBJ2-7; weak D call: TRBD2 (6 bases). The germline V gene has CDR1 SGHVS and CDR2 FNYEAQ. Trimming cost V 1 base and J 6 bases, with 16 bases left between them. CDR3 length equals 15 residues. This CDR3 is CASSLVGDFLGEQYF. For the CDR3, the DNA is TGTGCCAGCAGCTTAGTCGGGGACTTCCTAGGCGAGCAGTACTTC.

This chain links TRBV28 with TRBJ1-5; a weak D match, TRBD1 (6 bases). Trimming removed 8 bases from V and 7 bases from J, with 15 bases in between. Germline lookup yields CDR1 MDHEN and CDR2 SYDVKM. The CDR3 length is 13 residues. The CDR3 is CASREGVGQPQHF. The CDR3 nucleotides read TGTGCCAGCCGGGAGGGGGTAGGGCAGCCCCAGCATTTT.

The rearrangement links TRBV28 to TRBJ2-7; D ambiguous. CDR1 is MDHEN, CDR2 SYDVKM, per germline. The CDR3 has 11 residues. Trimming left V 7 bases short and J 4 bases short, with 8 bases between. CDR3 loop: CASKSGYEQYF. The CDR3 region has the DNA TGTGCCAGCAAATCCGGGTACGAGCAGTACTTC.

This chain links TRBV30 with TRBJ1-4; the match to TRBD1 covers 7 bases. Germline loops: CDR1 GTSNPN, CDR2 SVGIG (reference sequence). J was trimmed by 7 bases and V by 0 bases; bases with no gene match: 8. This CDR3 region has 15 residues. This CDR3 is CAWSVGGRSSEKLFF. The CDR3 coding sequence is TGTGCCTGGAGTGTAGGGGGCAGGTCGTCTGAAAAACTGTTTTTT.

The J gene is TRBJ1-1, the V gene TRBV6-5; D gene unclear. Germline V gene lookup returns CDR1 MNHEY and CDR2 SVGAGI. Trimming shortened V by 8 bases and J by 1 base, and 11 bases separated the two germline ends. The CDR3 is 13 residues long. The CDR3 DNA is TGTGCCAGCCGACCTGGGCCGAACACTGAAGCTTTCTTT. This translates into CASRPGPNTEAFF.

This rearrangement joins TRBV10-3 to TRBJ1-6; the D is unclear. Germline V lookup: CDR1 ENHRY, CDR2 SYGVKD. There are 14 residues in the CDR3. V was shortened by 4 bases and J by 8 bases, with 12 bases between the two germline ends. Here the CDR3 DNA reads TGTGCCATCAGTGCGCTAAATACTGATTCACCCCTCCACTTT. It codes for CAISALNTDSPLHF.

The rearrangement joins TRBV4-3 to TRBJ1-2; 8 nucleotides align to TRBD1. The ends lost 2 bases at V and 5 bases at J; junction bases unmatched: 1. The CDR3 extends over 13 amino acids. The germline V gene encodes CDR1 LGHNA and CDR2 YSLEER. CDR3 in DNA: TGCGCCAGCAGCCAACGGACAGGGTATGGCTACACCTTC. Amino acids: CASSQRTGYGYTF.

The chain joins TRBV4-2 to TRBJ2-2; 7 bases line up with TRBD2. The CDR3 is made up of 16 amino acids. With 4 bases clipped from V and 7 bases from J, the junction kept 12 bases outside the gene matches. Germline CDR1 reads LGHNA; CDR2 reads YNFKEQ. CDR3 nucleotide sequence: TGTGCCAGCAGCCCTCGGGCGGGAGAGAGAGTCGGGGAGCTGTTTTTT. Translated: CASSPRAGERVGELFF.

The chain combines TRBV6-1 with TRBJ2-4; D perhaps matches TRBD2 (6 bases). In germline, CDR1 is MNHNS, CDR2 SASEGT. The V and J ends lost 2 bases and 2 bases respectively, with 16 bases between them. This CDR3 contains 17 residues. The CDR3 is CASSEITGGNSKNIQYF. The CDR3 region has the DNA TGTGCCAGCAGTGAAATAACAGGAGGGAATTCCAAAAACATTCAGTACTTC.

V usage is TRBV12-5 and J usage is TRBJ1-5; no firm D call. The germline V and J ends were trimmed by 7 bases and 0 bases, with 7 bases remaining between them. Germline loops: CDR1 LGHNT, CDR2 FRNRAP. This CDR3 is built from 13 residues. DNA for the CDR3: TGTGCTAGTGCAGTATATAGCAATCAGCCCCAGCATTTT. Encoded protein: CASAVYSNQPQHF.

As for this clone: Mismatch with germline at one junction end may stem from a read error. The chain combines TRBV7-7 with TRBJ2-2, with a weak D call TRBD2 (6 bases). The CDR3 totals 16 residues. Germline CDR1 SSHAT, CDR2 FNYEAQ (reference sequence). The CDR3 sequence is CASSLGLGLNTGELFF. As DNA, the CDR3 is TGTGCTAGCAGCTTAGGGTTGGGACTGAACACCGGGGAGCTGTTTTTT.

V and J are TRBV2 and TRBJ1-2, with 8 nucleotides matching TRBD1. Unmatched junction bases numbered 6, after V lost 5 bases and J lost 4 bases. CDR3 size: 14 residues. Germline V gives CDR1 SNHLY, CDR2 FYNNEI. CDR3 sequence: CASSSGGAFYGYTF. CDR3 in DNA: TGTGCCAGCAGTTCAGGGGGCGCGTTCTATGGCTACACCTTC.

This chain uses TRBV4-2 with TRBJ2-2, with a tentative D call TRBD1 (6 bases). The V and J ends lost 0 bases and 4 bases respectively, with 15 bases between them. Germline CDR1 LGHNA, CDR2 YNFKEQ. The CDR3 has 17 amino acids. For the CDR3, the DNA is TGTGCCAGCAGCCAAGATACGGCAGGGGTAGGCACCGGGGAGCTGTTTTTT. The encoded protein is CASSQDTAGVGTGELFF.

The chain combines TRBV9 with TRBJ1-4; 7 positions agree with TRBD1. V was pared by 4 bases and J by 0 bases, with 6 bases of the junction left unmatched. CDR1 SGDLS and CDR2 YYNGEE come from the germline V gene. The CDR3 loop spans 16 amino acids. The CDR3 loop is CASSRDSHATNEKLFF. The DNA for the CDR3 is TGTGCCAGCAGCAGGGACAGCCATGCAACTAATGAAAAACTGTTTTTT.

The chain employs TRBV6-1 and TRBJ1-6; D not resolved. The CDR3 spans 16 residues. Germline V gene lookup returns CDR1 MNHNS and CDR2 SASEGT. The V end lost 1 base, the J end lost 4 bases, and 11 bases lay between the germline ends. CDR3 sequence: CASSEELQSYNSPLHF. CDR3 bases: TGTGCCAGCAGTGAAGAGTTACAGTCATATAATTCACCCCTCCACTTT.

V usage is TRBV24-1 and J usage is TRBJ1-2, with TRBD1 as a possible D gene (6 bases). The V gene's germline CDR1 is KGHDR and CDR2 SFDVKD. Trimming left V 3 bases short and J 7 bases short, with 14 bases between. CDR3 size: 14 residues. CDR3 residues: CATSDGIRGAGYTF. The CDR3, as DNA: TGTGCCACCAGTGATGGGATTCGGGGGGCTGGCTACACCTTC.

This clone occurred a few times. V is TRBV27 and J is TRBJ1-1; D is unresolved. From germline, CDR1 is MNHEY and CDR2 SMNVEV (reference sequence). CDR3 length: 14 residues. V lost 2 bases to trimming and J lost 1 base, with 8 bases between them. The CDR3 here is CASSLNSWNTEAFF. CDR3 nucleotide sequence: TGTGCCAGCAGTTTAAATTCCTGGAACACTGAAGCTTTCTTT.

In regard to this clone: Other DNA sequences in this sample translate to the same CDR3. The gene calls are TRBV2 and TRBJ1-1, with 7 bases matching TRBD1. The V gene's germline CDR1 is SNHLY and CDR2 FYNNEI. The CDR3 consists of 13 residues. Trimming removed 6 bases from V and 1 base from J; junction bases left unmatched: 2. The CDR3 here is CASSQGENTEAFF. The CDR3 DNA is TGTGCCAGCAGCCAGGGGGAGAACACTGAAGCTTTCTTT.

The chain couples TRBV28 to TRBJ2-7; D is possibly TRBD1 (6 bases). This CDR3 is 13 amino acids long. Trimming removed 8 bases from V and 1 base from J, with 12 bases in between. The germline gives CDR1 MDHEN, CDR2 SYDVKM. CDR3 sequence reads: CASLSQGSYEQYF. Here the CDR3 DNA reads TGTGCCAGCTTGAGCCAGGGGTCCTACGAGCAGTACTTC. Full variable domain (remainder filled in from reference TRBV28 and TRBJ2-7): DVKVTQSSRYLVKRTGEKVFLECVQDMDHENMFWYRQDPGLGLRLIYFSYDVKMKEKGDIPEGYSVSREKKERFSLILESASTNQTSMYLCASLSQGSYEQYFGPGTRLTVT.

The chain combines TRBV2 with TRBJ1-2, with D tentatively TRBD1 (6 bases). From germline, CDR1 is SNHLY and CDR2 FYNNEI. CDR3 size: 15 residues. V was trimmed by 6 bases and J by 0 bases, leaving 14 bases between them. The CDR3 nucleotides read TGTGCCAGCAGCCTGACCGGGACAACTAACTATGGCTACACCTTC. Its protein is CASSLTGTTNYGYTF.